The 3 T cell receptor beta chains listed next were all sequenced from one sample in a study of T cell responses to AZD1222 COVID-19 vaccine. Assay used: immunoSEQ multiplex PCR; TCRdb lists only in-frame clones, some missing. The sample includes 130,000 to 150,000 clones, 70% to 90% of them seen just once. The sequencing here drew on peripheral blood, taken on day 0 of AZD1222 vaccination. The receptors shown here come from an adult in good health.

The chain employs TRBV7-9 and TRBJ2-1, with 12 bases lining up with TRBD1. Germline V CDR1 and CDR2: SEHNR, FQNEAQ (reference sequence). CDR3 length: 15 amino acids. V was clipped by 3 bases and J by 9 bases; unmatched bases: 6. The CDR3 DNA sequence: TGTGCCAGCAGCTTTCTGGGGACAGGGGGCTCTGAGCAGTTCTTC. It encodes CASSFLGTGGSEQFF.

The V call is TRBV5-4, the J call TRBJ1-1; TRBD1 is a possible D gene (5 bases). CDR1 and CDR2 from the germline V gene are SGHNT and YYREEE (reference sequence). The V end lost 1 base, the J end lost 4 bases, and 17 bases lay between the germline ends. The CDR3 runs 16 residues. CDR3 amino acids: CASSLLRGSGATEAFF. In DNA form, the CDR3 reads TGTGCCAGCAGCTTGTTGAGGGGATCGGGTGCCACTGAAGCTTTCTTT.

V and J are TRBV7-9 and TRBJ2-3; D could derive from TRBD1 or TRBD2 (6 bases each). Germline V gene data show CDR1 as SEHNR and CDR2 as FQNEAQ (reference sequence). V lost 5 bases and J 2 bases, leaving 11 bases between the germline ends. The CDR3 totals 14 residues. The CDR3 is CASSPGEDTDTQYF. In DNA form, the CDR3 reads TGTGCCAGCAGCCCAGGGGAGGACACAGATACGCAGTATTTT.